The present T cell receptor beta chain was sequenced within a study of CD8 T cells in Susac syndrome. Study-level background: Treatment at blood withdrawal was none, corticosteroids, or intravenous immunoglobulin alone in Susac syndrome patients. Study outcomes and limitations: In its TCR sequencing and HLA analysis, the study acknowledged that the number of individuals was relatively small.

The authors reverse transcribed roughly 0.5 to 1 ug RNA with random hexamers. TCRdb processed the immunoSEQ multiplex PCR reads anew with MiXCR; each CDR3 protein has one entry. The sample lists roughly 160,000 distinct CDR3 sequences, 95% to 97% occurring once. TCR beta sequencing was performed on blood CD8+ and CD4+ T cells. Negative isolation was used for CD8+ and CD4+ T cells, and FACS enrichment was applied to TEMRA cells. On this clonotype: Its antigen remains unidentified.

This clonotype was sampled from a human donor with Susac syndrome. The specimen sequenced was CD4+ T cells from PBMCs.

CDR3 protein: CAISESPGRGYTF. The CDR3 DNA sequence: TGTGCCATCAGTGAGTCTCCAGGGCGGGGCTACACCTTC. V gene TRBV10-3 combines with J gene TRBJ1-2; TRBD1 is a possible D gene (5 bases). This CDR3 is 13 amino acids long. The germline V gene has CDR1 ENHRY and CDR2 SYGVKD. V dropped 0 bases and J dropped 8 bases, with 10 bases sitting between them.